This T cell receptor beta chain was documented in a study of T-cell memory formation after mild COVID-19. With 4 bases removed from V and 3 bases from J, the gap between germline ends came to 12 bases. The germline CDR1 and CDR2 sequences are KGHSH and LQKENI. The CDR3 is 14 residues long. This clonotype was seen more than once but under ten times. Each CDR3 protein gets one entry after TCRdb re-called the 5' RACE reads with MiXCR. This repertoire shows about 180,000 distinct CDR3 sequences, 16% found once; its top ten account for roughly 2.1%. The sample taken for sequencing was PBMCs or a T cell subset sorted from them (not recorded which). The receptor comes from an adult woman who had mild COVID-19 (a few samples of this study predate the infection). Cell type and time point are not known. The rearrangement uses TRBV18 and TRBJ2-5; D is ambiguous. CDR3 in amino acids: CASSQWQLKETQYF. Written as DNA, the CDR3 is TGTGCCAGCTCACAGTGGCAGCTAAAAGAGACCCAGTACTTC.